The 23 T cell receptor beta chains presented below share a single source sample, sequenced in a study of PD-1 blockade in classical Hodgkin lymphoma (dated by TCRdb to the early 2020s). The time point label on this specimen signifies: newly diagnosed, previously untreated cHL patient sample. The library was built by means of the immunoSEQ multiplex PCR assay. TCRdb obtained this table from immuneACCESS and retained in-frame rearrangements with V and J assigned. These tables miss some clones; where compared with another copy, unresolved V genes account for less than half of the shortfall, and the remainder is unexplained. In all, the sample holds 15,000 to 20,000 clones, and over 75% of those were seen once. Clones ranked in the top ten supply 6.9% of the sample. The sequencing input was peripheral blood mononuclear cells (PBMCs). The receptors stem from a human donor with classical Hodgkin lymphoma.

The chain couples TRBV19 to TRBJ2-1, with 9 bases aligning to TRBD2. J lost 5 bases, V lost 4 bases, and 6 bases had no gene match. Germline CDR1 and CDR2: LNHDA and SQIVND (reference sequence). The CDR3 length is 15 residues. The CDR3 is CASSTRLAAHNEQFF. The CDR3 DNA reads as TGTGCCAGTAGTACCCGACTAGCGGCCCACAATGAGCAGTTCTTC. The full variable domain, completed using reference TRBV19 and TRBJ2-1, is DGGITQSPKYLFRKEGQNVTLSCEQNLNHDAMYWYRQDPGQGLRLIYYSQIVNDFQKGDIAEGYSVSREKKESFPLTVTSAQKNPTAFYLCASSTRLAAHNEQFFGPGTRLTVL.

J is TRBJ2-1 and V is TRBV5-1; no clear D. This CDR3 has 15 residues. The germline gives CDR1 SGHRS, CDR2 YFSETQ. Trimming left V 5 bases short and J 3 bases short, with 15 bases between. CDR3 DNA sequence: TGCGCCAGCAGGCCCCCAGAGGCGATCTACAATGAGCAGTTCTTC. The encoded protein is CASRPPEAIYNEQFF.

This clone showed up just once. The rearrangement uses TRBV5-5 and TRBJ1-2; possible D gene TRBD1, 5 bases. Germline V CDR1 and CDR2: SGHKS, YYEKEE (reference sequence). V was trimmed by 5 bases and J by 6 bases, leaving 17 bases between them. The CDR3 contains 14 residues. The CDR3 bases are TGTGCCAGCAGGCCCCCATTCAGGGTGAATGGCTACACCTTC. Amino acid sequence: CASRPPFRVNGYTF.

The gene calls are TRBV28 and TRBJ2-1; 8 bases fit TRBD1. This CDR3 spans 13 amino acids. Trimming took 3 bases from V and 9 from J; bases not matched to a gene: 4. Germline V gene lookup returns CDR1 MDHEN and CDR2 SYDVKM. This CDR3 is CASSFRGRSEQFF. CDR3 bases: TGTGCCAGCAGTTTCAGGGGGCGTAGTGAGCAGTTCTTC. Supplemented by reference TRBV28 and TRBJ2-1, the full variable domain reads DVKVTQSSRYLVKRTGEKVFLECVQDMDHENMFWYRQDPGLGLRLIYFSYDVKMKEKGDIPEGYSVSREKKERFSLILESASTNQTSMYLCASSFRGRSEQFFGPGTRLTVL.

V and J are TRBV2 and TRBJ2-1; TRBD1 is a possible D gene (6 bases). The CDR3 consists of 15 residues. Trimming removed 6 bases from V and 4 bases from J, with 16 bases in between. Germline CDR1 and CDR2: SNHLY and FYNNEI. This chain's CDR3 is CASRRGYIAYNEQFF. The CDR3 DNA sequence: TGTGCCAGCAGGAGGGGGTACATAGCGTACAATGAGCAGTTCTTC.

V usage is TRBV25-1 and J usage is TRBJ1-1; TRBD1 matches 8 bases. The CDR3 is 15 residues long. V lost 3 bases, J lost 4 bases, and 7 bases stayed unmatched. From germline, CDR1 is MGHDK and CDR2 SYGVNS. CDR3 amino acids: CASSDSPGGLTEAFF. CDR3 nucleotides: TGTGCCAGCAGTGATTCTCCAGGGGGCCTCACTGAAGCTTTCTTT.

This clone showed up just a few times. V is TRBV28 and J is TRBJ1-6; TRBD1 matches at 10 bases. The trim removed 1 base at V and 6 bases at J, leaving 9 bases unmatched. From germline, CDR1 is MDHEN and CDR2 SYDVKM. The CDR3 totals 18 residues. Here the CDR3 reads CASSLFTGWDRGNSPLHF. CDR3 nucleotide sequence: TGTGCCAGCAGTTTATTTACAGGGTGGGACAGGGGTAATTCACCCCTCCACTTT. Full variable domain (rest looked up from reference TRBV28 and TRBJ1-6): DVKVTQSSRYLVKRTGEKVFLECVQDMDHENMFWYRQDPGLGLRLIYFSYDVKMKEKGDIPEGYSVSREKKERFSLILESASTNQTSMYLCASSLFTGWDRGNSPLHFGNGTRLTVT.

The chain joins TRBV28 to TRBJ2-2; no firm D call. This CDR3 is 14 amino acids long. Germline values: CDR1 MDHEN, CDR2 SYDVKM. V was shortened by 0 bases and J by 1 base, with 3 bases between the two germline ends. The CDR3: CASSLWLNTGELFF. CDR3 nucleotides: TGTGCCAGCAGTTTATGGTTGAACACCGGGGAGCTGTTTTTT.

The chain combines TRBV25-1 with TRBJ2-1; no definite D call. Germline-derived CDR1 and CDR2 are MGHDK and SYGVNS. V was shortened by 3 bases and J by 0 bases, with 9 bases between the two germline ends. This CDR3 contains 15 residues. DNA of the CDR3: TGTGCCAGCAGTGAGGACGCGAGCTCCTACAATGAGCAGTTCTTC. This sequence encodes CASSEDASSYNEQFF.

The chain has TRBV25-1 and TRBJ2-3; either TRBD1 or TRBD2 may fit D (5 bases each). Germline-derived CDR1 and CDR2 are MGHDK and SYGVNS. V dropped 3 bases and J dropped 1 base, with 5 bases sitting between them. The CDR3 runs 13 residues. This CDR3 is CASSEGRTDTQYF. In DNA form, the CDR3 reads TGTGCCAGCAGTGAGGGACGCACAGATACGCAGTATTTT.

The chain's CDR3 is CASSSGLYRGKANEQFF. The CDR3 DNA is TGCGCCAGCAGCTCGGGACTTTATCGGGGGAAGGCGAATGAGCAGTTCTTC. J is TRBJ2-1 and V is TRBV5-1, with D possibly matching TRBD2 (6 bases). V was trimmed by 3 bases and J by 7 bases, leaving 23 bases between them. Germline V gene lookup returns CDR1 SGHRS and CDR2 YFSETQ. The CDR3 is made up of 17 amino acids.

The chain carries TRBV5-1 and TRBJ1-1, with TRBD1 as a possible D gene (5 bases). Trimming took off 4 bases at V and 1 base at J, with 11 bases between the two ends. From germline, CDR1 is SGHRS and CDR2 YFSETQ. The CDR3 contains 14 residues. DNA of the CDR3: TGCGCCAGCAGCCCAGGGTTAGCGAACACTGAAGCTTTCTTT. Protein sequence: CASSPGLANTEAFF.

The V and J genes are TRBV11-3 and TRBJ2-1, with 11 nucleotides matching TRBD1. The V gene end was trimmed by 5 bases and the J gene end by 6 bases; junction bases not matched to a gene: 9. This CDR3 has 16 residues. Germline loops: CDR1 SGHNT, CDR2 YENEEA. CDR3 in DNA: TGTGCCAGCAGCCTCTCCGGGACAGGGGGTTTCAATGAGCAGTTCTTC. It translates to CASSLSGTGGFNEQFF. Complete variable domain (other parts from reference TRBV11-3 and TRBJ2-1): EAGVVQSPRYKIIEKKQPVAFWCNPISGHNTLYWYLQNLGQGPELLIRYENEEAVDDSQLPKDRFSAERLKGVDSTLKIQPAELGDSAVYLCASSLSGTGGFNEQFFGPGTRLTVL.

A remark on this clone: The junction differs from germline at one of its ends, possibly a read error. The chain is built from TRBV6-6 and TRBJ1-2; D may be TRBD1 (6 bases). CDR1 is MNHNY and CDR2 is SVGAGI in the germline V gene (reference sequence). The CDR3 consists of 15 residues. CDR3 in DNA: TGTGCCAACAGTTCCGCCGACAGGAGGACCTATGGCTACACCTTC. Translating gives CANSSADRRTYGYTF.

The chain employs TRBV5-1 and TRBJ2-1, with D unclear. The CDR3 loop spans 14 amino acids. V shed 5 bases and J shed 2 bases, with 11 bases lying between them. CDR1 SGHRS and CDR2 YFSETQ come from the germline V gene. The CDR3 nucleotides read TGCGCCAGCAGTAAAGAGAATCCCTACAATGAGCAGTTCTTC. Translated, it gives CASSKENPYNEQFF. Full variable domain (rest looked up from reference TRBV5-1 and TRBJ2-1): KAGVTQTPRYLIKTRGQQVTLSCSPISGHRSVSWYQQTPGQGLQFLFEYFSETQRNKGNFPGRFSGRQFSNSRSEMNVSTLELGDSALYLCASSKENPYNEQFFGPGTRLTVL.

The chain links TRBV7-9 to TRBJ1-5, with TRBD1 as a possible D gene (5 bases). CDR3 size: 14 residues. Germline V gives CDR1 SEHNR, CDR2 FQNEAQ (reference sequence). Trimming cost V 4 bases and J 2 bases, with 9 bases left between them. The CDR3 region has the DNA TGTGCCAGCAGCTCGGGGCAGGGCAATCAGCCCCAGCATTTT. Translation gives CASSSGQGNQPQHF.

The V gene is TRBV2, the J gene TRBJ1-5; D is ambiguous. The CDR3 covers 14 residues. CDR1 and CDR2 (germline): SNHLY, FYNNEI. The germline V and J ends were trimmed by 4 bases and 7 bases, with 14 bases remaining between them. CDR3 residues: CASSGEVGGQPQHF. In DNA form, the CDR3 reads TGTGCCAGCAGTGGAGAGGTCGGCGGACAGCCCCAGCATTTT.

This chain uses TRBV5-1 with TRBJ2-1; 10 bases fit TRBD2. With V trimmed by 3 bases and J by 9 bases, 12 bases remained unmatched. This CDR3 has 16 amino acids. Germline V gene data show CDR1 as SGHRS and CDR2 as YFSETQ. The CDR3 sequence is CASSSQLAGGGSEQFF. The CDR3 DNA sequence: TGCGCCAGCAGCTCTCAATTAGCGGGAGGAGGGAGTGAGCAGTTCTTC.

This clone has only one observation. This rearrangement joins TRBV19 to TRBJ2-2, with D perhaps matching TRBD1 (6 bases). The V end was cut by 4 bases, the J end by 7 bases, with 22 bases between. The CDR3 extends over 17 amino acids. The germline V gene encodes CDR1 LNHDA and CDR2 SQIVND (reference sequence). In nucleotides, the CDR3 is TGTGCCAGTAGTAATACCGCGACAGGCCCCGGAATCGGGGAGCTGTTTTTT. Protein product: CASSNTATGPGIGELFF.

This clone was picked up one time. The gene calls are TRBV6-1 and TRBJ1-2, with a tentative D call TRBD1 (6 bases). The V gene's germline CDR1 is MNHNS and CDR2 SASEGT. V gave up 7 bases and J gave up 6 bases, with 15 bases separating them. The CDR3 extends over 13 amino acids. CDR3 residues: CASKKTGKDGYTF. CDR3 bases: TGTGCCAGCAAGAAAACAGGGAAAGATGGCTACACCTTC.

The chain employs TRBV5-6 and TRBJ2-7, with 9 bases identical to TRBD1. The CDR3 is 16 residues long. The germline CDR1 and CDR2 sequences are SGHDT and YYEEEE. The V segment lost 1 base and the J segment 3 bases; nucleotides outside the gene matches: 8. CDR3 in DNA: TGTGCCAGCAGCTTGAATGGACAGGGGAAGCTCTACGAGCAGTACTTC. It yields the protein CASSLNGQGKLYEQYF.

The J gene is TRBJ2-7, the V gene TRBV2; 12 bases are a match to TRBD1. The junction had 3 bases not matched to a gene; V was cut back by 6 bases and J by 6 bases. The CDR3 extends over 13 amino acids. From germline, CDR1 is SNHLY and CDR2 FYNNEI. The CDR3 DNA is TGTGCCAGCAGGGGACAGGGGGCGGGCGAGCAGTACTTC. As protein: CASRGQGAGEQYF.

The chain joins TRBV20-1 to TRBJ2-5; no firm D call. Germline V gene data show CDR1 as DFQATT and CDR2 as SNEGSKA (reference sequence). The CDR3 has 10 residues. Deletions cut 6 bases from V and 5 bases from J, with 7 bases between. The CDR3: CSAPRETQYF. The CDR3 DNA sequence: TGCAGTGCCCCGAGGGAGACCCAGTACTTC.